The sequence of this TCR beta chain was determined in a study of T cells in localized non-small cell lung cancer. Study findings and constraints: Heterogeneity remains possible, as sequencing covered one tumor region only. A higher density of T cells in blood coincided with extended overall survival. Highest T cell clonality was seen in uninvolved adjacent lung, surpassing that measured in tumor.

Points on this clone: Its target is unknown.

Sequencing used immunoSEQ multiplex PCR; TCRdb keeps in-frame clones, though not all of them. The sample includes some 49,000 clones, approximately 80% of them seen just once. V shed 2 bases, J shed 6 bases, and the junction held 7 bases outside the gene matches. Per germline, CDR1 SGHDN and CDR2 FVKESK. The CDR3 totals 14 residues. This TCR was recovered from a man aged 40 to 70 with stage III lung adenocarcinoma. This specimen consisted of peripheral blood mononuclear cells, obtained before any cancer treatment. The V and J genes are TRBV14 and TRBJ2-7, with 7 bases fitting TRBD1. The CDR3 coding sequence is TGTGCCAGCAGCCAACGAAGGGGGCGAGGCGAGCAGTACTTC. It specifies CASSQRRGRGEQYF.